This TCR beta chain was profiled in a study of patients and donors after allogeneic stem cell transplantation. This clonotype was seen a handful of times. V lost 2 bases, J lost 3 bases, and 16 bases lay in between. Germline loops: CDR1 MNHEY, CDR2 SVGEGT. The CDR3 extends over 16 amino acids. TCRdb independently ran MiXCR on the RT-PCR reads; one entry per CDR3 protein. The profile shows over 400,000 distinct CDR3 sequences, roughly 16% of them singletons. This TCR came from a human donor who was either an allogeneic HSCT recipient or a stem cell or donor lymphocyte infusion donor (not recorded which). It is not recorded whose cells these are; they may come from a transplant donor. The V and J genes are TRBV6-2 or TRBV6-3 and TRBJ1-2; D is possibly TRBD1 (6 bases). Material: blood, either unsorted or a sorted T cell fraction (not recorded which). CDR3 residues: CASSYVIRGRDYGYTF. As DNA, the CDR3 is TGTGCCAGCAGTTACGTCATCCGGGGGCGCGACTATGGCTACACCTTC.